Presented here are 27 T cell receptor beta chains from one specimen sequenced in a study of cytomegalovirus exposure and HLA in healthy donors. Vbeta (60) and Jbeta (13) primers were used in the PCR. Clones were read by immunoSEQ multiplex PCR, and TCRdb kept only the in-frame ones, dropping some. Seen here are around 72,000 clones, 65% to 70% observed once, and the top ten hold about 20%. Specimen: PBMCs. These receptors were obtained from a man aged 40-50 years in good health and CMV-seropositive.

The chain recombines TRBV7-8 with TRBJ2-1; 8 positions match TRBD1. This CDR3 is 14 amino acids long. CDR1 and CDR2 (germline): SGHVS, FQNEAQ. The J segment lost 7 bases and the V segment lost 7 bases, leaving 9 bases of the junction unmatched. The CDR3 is CASKDRETGNEQFF. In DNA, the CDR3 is TGTGCCAGCAAGGACAGGGAGACCGGGAATGAGCAGTTCTTC.

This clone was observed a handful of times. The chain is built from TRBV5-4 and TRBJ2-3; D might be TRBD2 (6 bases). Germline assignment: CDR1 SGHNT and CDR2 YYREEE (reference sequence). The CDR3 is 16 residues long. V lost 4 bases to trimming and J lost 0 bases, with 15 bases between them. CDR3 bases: TGTGCCAGCAGCCCCGGAGGGCGGGGTAGCACAGATACGCAGTATTTT. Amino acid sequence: CASSPGGRGSTDTQYF.

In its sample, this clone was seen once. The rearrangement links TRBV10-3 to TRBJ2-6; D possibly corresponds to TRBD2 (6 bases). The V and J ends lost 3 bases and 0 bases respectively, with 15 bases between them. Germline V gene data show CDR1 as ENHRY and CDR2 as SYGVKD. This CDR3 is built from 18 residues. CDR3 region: CAISDSGTEPSGANVLTF. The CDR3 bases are TGTGCCATCAGTGACTCCGGGACTGAACCCTCTGGGGCCAACGTCCTGACTTTC.

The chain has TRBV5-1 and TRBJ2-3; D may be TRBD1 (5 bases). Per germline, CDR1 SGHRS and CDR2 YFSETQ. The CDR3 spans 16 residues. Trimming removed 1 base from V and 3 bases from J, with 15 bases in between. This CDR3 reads CASSLTPSTGTDTQYF. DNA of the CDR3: TGCGCCAGCAGCTTGACCCCCTCAACAGGAACAGATACGCAGTATTTT.

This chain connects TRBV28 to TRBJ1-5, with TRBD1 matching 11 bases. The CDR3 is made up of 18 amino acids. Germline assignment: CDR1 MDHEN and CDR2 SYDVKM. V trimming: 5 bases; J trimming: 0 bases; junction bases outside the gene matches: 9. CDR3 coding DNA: TGTGCCAGCAGTCGGGACAGGGGGAAAGAACATAGCAATCAGCCCCAGCATTTT. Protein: CASSRDRGKEHSNQPQHF.

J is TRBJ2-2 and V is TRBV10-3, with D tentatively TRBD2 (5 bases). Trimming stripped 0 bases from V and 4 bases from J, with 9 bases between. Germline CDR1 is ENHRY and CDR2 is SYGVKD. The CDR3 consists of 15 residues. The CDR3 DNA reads TGTGCCATCAGTGAGTCGATACTAGTCACCGGGGAGCTGTTTTTT. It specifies CAISESILVTGELFF.

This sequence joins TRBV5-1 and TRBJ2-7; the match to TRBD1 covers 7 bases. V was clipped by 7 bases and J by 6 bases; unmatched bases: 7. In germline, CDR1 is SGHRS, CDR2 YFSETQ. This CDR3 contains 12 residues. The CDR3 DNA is TGCGCCAGCTCGACATCAGGGGGCGAGCAGTACTTC. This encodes CASSTSGGEQYF.

The CDR3 bases are TGCGCCAGCAGCCCTGGACAGGGGGGATCCTATGGCTACACCTTC. It specifies CASSPGQGGSYGYTF. The rearrangement joins TRBV5-1 to TRBJ1-2; 10 bases match TRBD1. V shed 4 bases and J 4 bases; nucleotides not matched to a gene: 7. Per the germline V gene, CDR1 is SGHRS and CDR2 is YFSETQ. The CDR3 covers 15 residues.

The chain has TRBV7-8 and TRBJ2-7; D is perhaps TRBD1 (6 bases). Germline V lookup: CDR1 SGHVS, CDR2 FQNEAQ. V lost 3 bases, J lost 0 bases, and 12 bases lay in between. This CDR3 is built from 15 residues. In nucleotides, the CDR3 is TGTGCCAGCAGCTTTCGAGGGGGAATCTCCTACGAGCAGTACTTC. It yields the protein CASSFRGGISYEQYF.

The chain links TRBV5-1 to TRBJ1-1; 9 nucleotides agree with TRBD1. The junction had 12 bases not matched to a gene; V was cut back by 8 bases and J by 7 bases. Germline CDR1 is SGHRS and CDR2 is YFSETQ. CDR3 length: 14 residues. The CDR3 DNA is TGCGCCAGGATCCGGGACAGGGTCTTGGTTGAAGCTTTCTTT. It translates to CARIRDRVLVEAFF.

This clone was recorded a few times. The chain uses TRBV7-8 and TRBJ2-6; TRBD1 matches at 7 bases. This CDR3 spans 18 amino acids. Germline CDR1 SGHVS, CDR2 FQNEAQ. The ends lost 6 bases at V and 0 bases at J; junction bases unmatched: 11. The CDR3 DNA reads TGTGCCAGCAGAAGTACAGGGGTCCACCTCTCTGGGGCCAACGTCCTGACTTTC. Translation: CASRSTGVHLSGANVLTF. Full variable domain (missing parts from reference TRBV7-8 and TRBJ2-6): GAGVSQSPRYKVAKRGQDVALRCDPISGHVSLFWYQQALGQGPEFLTYFQNEAQLDKSGLPSDRFFAERPEGSVSTLKIQRTQQEDSAVYLCASRSTGVHLSGANVLTFGAGSRLTVL.

The CDR3 sequence is CASSATGLSEAFF. The DNA for the CDR3 is TGTGCCAGTAGTGCGACAGGCCTCTCTGAAGCTTTCTTT. The chain has TRBV19 and TRBJ1-1; tentative D call: TRBD1 (6 bases). The CDR3 covers 13 residues. The germline V gene has CDR1 LNHDA and CDR2 SQIVND (reference sequence). V lost 5 bases, J lost 6 bases, and 13 bases lay in between.

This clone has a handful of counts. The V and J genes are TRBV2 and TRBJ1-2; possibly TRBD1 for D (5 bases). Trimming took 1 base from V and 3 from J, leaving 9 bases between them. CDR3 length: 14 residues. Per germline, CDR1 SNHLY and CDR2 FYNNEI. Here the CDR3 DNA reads TGTGCCAGCAGTGAAGGGGGCCTCTACTATGGCTACACCTTC. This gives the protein CASSEGGLYYGYTF.

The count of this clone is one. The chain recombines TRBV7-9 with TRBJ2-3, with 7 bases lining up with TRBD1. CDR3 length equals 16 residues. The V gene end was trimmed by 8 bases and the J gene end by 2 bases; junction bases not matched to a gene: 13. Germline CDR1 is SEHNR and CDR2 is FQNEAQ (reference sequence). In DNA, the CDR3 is TGTGCCAGCCGAACCCTCCGGGACAGACACACAGATACGCAGTATTTT. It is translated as CASRTLRDRHTDTQYF.

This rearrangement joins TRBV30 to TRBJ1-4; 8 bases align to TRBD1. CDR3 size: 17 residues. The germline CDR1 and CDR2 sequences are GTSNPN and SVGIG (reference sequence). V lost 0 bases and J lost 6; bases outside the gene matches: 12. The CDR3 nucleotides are TGTGCCTGGAGTGTTTTGTACGGGACAGGTCTAGATGAAAAACTGTTTTTT. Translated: CAWSVLYGTGLDEKLFF.

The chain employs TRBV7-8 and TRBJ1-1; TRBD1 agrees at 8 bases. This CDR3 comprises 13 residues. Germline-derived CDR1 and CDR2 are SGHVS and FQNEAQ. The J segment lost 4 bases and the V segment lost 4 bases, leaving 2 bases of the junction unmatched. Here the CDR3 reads CASSYGQGTEAFF. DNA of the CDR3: TGTGCCAGCAGCTACGGACAGGGCACTGAAGCTTTCTTT. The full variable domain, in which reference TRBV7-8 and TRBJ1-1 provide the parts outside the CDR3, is GAGVSQSPRYKVAKRGQDVALRCDPISGHVSLFWYQQALGQGPEFLTYFQNEAQLDKSGLPSDRFFAERPEGSVSTLKIQRTQQEDSAVYLCASSYGQGTEAFFGQGTRLTVV.

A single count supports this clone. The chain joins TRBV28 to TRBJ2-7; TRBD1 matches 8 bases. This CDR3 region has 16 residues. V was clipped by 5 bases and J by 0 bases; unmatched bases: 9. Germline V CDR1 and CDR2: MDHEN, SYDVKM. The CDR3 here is CASSDPGDRRSYEQYF. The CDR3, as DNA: TGTGCCAGCAGTGACCCTGGGGACAGGCGCTCCTACGAGCAGTACTTC.

The CDR3 reads CASSRSGGSTDTQYF. DNA of the CDR3: TGTGCCAGCAGCCGGTCGGGGGGTAGCACAGATACGCAGTATTTT. V gene TRBV7-8 combines with J gene TRBJ2-3, with TRBD2 identical over 7 bases. Trimming cost V 5 bases and J 0 bases; bases outside gene matches: 5. The CDR3 is 15 residues long. Germline CDR1 and CDR2: SGHVS and FQNEAQ.

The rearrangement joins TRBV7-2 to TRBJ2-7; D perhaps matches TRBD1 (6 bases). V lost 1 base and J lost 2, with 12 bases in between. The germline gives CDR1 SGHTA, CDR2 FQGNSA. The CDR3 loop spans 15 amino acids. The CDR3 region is CASSLVQGPPYEQYF. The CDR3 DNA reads TGTGCCAGCAGCTTAGTCCAGGGGCCCCCCTACGAGCAGTACTTC.

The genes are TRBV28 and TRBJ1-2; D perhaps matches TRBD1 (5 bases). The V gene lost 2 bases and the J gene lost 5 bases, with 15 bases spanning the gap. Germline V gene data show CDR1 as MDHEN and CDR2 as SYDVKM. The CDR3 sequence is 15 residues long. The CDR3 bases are TGTGCCAGCAGTTTAGGTGCAGGGAATACTTATGGCTACACCTTC. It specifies CASSLGAGNTYGYTF.

CDR3 sequence reads: CASTAPGNTEAFF. The CDR3 region has the DNA TGTGCCAGCACAGCCCCAGGGAACACTGAAGCTTTCTTT. The chain is built from TRBV6-6 and TRBJ1-1; D not resolved. CDR1 and CDR2 from the germline V gene are MNHNY and SVGAGI (reference sequence). The CDR3 consists of 13 residues. The V gene lost 7 bases and the J gene lost 1 base, with 10 bases spanning the gap.

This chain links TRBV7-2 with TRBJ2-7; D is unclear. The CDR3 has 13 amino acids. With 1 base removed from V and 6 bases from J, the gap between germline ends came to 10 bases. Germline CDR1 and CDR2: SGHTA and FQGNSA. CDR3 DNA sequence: TGTGCCAGCAGCTTAGGAATTAGTCGCGAGCAGTACTTC. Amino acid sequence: CASSLGISREQYF.

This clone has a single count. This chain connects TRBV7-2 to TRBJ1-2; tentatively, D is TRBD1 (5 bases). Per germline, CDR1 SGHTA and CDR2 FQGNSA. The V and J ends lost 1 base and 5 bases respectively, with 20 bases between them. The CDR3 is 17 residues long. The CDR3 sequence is CASSLDGGLDGGYGYTF. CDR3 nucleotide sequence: TGTGCCAGCAGCTTAGACGGGGGGTTGGACGGGGGGTATGGCTACACCTTC. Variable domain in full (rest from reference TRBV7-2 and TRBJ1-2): GAGVSQSPSNKVTEKGKDVELRCDPISGHTALYWYRQSLGQGLEFLIYFQGNSAPDKSGLPSDRFSAERTGGSVSTLTIQRTQQEDSAVYLCASSLDGGLDGGYGYTFGSGTRLTVV.

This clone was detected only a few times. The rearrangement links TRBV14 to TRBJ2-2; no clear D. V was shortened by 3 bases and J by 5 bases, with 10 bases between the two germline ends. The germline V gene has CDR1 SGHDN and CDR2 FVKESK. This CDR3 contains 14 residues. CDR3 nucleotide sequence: TGTGCCAGCAGCCAGCAGTGGGCGACCGGGGAGCTGTTTTTT. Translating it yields CASSQQWATGELFF.

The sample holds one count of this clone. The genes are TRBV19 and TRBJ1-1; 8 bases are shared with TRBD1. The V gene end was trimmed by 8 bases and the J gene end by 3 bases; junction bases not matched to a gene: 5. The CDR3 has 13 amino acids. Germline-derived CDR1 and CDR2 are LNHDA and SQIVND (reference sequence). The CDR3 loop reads CASRDRYYTEAFF. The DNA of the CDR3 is TGTGCCAGTCGGGACAGGTATTACACTGAAGCTTTCTTT.

CDR3 in DNA: TGTGCCAGCTCCCCCGGAGAGACCCAGTACTTC. Its translation: CASSPGETQYF. The chain recombines TRBV18 with TRBJ2-5; D gene uncertain. The CDR3 covers 11 residues. V gave up 6 bases and J gave up 4 bases, with 6 bases separating them. Looked up from germline, CDR1 is KGHSH and CDR2 is LQKENI. The whole variable domain, filled in from reference TRBV18 and TRBJ2-5, reads NAGVMQNPRHLVRRRGQEARLRCSPMKGHSHVYWYRQLPEEGLKFMVYLQKENIIDESGMPKERFSAEFPKEGPSILRIQQVVRGDSAAYFCASSPGETQYFGPGTRLLVL.

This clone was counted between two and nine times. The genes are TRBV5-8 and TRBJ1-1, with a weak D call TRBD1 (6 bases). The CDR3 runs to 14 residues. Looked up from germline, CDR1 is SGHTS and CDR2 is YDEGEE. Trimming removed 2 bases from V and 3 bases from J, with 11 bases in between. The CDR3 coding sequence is TGTGCCAGCAGCTTTGGGGGCGCATACACTGAAGCTTTCTTT. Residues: CASSFGGAYTEAFF.